The 16 T cell receptor beta chains in this list originate from one sample, sequenced in a study of graft-versus-host responses after intestinal transplantation. Antigen specificity for these receptors is unknown. Measured with immunoSEQ multiplex PCR; TCRdb has only the in-frame clones, and not every one. The sample has approximately 89,000 clones; approximately 90% are singletons. The sample consisted of unstimulated CD4+ T cells sorted from spleen or lymph node cells, taken before intestinal transplant. The receptors were sampled from a human donor who received an intestinal transplant.

The chain joins TRBV9 to TRBJ1-4; 7 bases are a match to TRBD1. Looked up from germline, CDR1 is SGDLS and CDR2 is YYNGEE. The CDR3 is 17 amino acids. J lost 7 bases, V lost 0 bases, and 12 bases had no gene match. As DNA, the CDR3 is TGTGCCAGCAGCGTAGCTACCGGGACAGATCGAGGTGAAAAACTGTTTTTT. Amino acid sequence: CASSVATGTDRGEKLFF.

The V and J genes are TRBV15 and TRBJ1-5; TRBD1 matches 9 bases. The CDR3 runs 16 residues. V trimming: 0 bases; J trimming: 7 bases; junction bases outside the gene matches: 7. In germline, CDR1 is LNHNV, CDR2 YYDKDF (reference sequence). For the CDR3, the DNA is TGTGCCACCAGCAGAGATCTAGGACAGGGGCAGCAGCCCCAGCATTTT. It encodes CATSRDLGQGQQPQHF. Looking up the rest from reference TRBV15 and TRBJ1-5 gives the full variable domain: DAMVIQNPRYQVTQFGKPVTLSCSQTLNHNVMYWYQQKSSQAPKLLFHYYDKDFNNEADTPDNFQSRRPNTSFCFLDIRSPGLGDTAMYLCATSRDLGQGQQPQHFGDGTRLSIL.

The chain recombines TRBV19 with TRBJ1-2, with no clear D. This CDR3 spans 13 amino acids. V was trimmed by 5 bases and J by 5 bases, leaving 12 bases between them. Per germline, CDR1 LNHDA and CDR2 SQIVND (reference sequence). CDR3 loop: CASSPRGVYGYTF. In DNA, the CDR3 is TGTGCCAGTAGTCCCCGCGGGGTATATGGCTACACCTTC.

This chain joins TRBV5-1 and TRBJ1-2; unclear D gene. The CDR3 spans 12 residues. Trimming stripped 4 bases from V and 8 bases from J, with 12 bases between. Germline values: CDR1 SGHRS, CDR2 YFSETQ. The CDR3: CASSPQEGGYTF. CDR3 nucleotides: TGCGCCAGCAGCCCCCAGGAGGGCGGCTACACCTTC. Based on the CDR3 plus reference TRBV5-1 and TRBJ1-2, the full variable domain is KAGVTQTPRYLIKTRGQQVTLSCSPISGHRSVSWYQQTPGQGLQFLFEYFSETQRNKGNFPGRFSGRQFSNSRSEMNVSTLELGDSALYLCASSPQEGGYTFGSGTRLTVV.

This clone was counted only a few times. The CDR3 bases are TGCAGCGTTGTCTCACAGGGGGACGAGCAGTACTTC. Amino acid sequence: CSVVSQGDEQYF. The rearrangement uses TRBV29-1 and TRBJ2-7, with TRBD1 matching over 8 bases. V was clipped by 4 bases and J by 5 bases; unmatched bases: 4. CDR3 length: 12 residues. From germline, CDR1 is SQVTM and CDR2 ANQGSEA.

This chain uses TRBV21-1 with TRBJ2-5; the table calls TRBD2, which could not be checked here. TRBV21-1 is a known pseudogene. CDR3 length: 19 residues. In DNA form, the CDR3 reads TGTGCCAGCAGCAAACGTCTCGAGCGGGGGAGAACGACCAACGAGACCCAGTACTTC. Its translation: CASSKRLERGRTTNETQYF.

The chain combines TRBV18 with TRBJ1-2; D unresolved. V lost 3 bases, J lost 4 bases, and 15 bases lay in between. Germline-derived CDR1 and CDR2 are KGHSH and LQKENI. This CDR3 has 15 residues. The CDR3 sequence is CASSPQEASLYGYTF. CDR3 DNA: TGTGCCAGCTCACCTCAAGAAGCATCGCTCTATGGCTACACCTTC.

V gene TRBV19 combines with J gene TRBJ1-1; no clear D. The V gene lost 6 bases and the J gene lost 2 bases, with 10 bases spanning the gap. CDR1 is LNHDA and CDR2 is SQIVND in the germline V gene (reference sequence). The CDR3 has 13 residues. CDR3 DNA sequence: TGTGCCAGTAGCTATACTCAAAACACTGAAGCTTTCTTT. Amino acid sequence: CASSYTQNTEAFF.

The chain is built from TRBV5-1 and TRBJ2-3; possible D gene TRBD1, 6 bases. Looked up from germline, CDR1 is SGHRS and CDR2 is YFSETQ. The germline V and J ends were trimmed by 4 bases and 0 bases, with 15 bases remaining between them. The CDR3 spans 16 residues. The CDR3 reads CASSPTIQGSTDTQYF. The CDR3 nucleotides are TGCGCCAGCAGCCCCACAATTCAGGGGAGCACAGATACGCAGTATTTT.

The J gene is TRBJ2-5, the V gene TRBV7-2; 11 bases are a match to TRBD2. Germline loops: CDR1 SGHTA, CDR2 FQGNSA. Trimming took 4 bases from V and 5 from J; bases not matched to a gene: 6. This CDR3 contains 15 residues. CDR3 bases: TGTGCCAGCAGCTCCGCTAGCGGGGGGTGGGAGACCCAGTACTTC. Its protein is CASSSASGGWETQYF.

The chain joins TRBV5-5 to TRBJ1-2; D is unresolved. This CDR3 region has 13 residues. V lost 0 bases and J 8 bases, leaving 11 bases between the germline ends. Germline V gene sequence: CDR1 SGHKS, CDR2 YYEKEE (reference sequence). The CDR3 DNA sequence: TGTGCCAGCAGCTTGGAGGCCCGAGGGGGCTACACCTTC. Its translation: CASSLEARGGYTF. Based on the CDR3 plus reference TRBV5-5 and TRBJ1-2, the full variable domain is DAGVTQSPTHLIKTRGQQVTLRCSPISGHKSVSWYQQVLGQGPQFIFQYYEKEERGRGNFPDRFSARQFPNYSSELNVNALLLGDSALYLCASSLEARGGYTFGSGTRLTVV.

The chain recombines TRBV5-6 with TRBJ2-5; D gene ambiguous. The V gene's germline CDR1 is SGHDT and CDR2 YYEEEE. The V gene lost 0 bases and the J gene lost 2 bases, with 8 bases spanning the gap. The CDR3 covers 14 residues. The CDR3 DNA reads as TGTGCCAGCAGCTTGGAGCCTCTACAAGAGACCCAGTACTTC. As protein: CASSLEPLQETQYF.

CDR3 sequence: CASSLYRDRGGTEAFF. CDR3 sequence (DNA): TGTGCCAGCAGCTTATACCGGGACAGGGGTGGGACTGAAGCTTTCTTT. The gene calls are TRBV7-3 and TRBJ1-1, with 10 positions matching TRBD1. The CDR3 has 16 amino acids. The junction had 8 bases not matched to a gene; V was cut back by 2 bases and J by 5 bases. Germline-derived CDR1 and CDR2 are SGHTA and FQGTGA.

This chain connects TRBV18 to TRBJ1-2; TRBD1 agrees at 9 bases. CDR3 length: 15 residues. The V segment lost 4 bases and the J segment 6 bases; nucleotides outside the gene matches: 9. Per the germline V gene, CDR1 is KGHSH and CDR2 is LQKENI. The CDR3: CASSQGTGRLDGYTF. The CDR3 region has the DNA TGTGCCAGCTCACAAGGGACAGGGCGTCTCGATGGCTACACCTTC.

This rearrangement joins TRBV4-1 to TRBJ1-2; D gene uncertain. With 0 bases removed from V and 2 bases from J, the gap between germline ends came to 4 bases. CDR1 MGHRA and CDR2 YSYEKL come from the germline V gene. CDR3 size: 13 residues. The CDR3 nucleotides are TGCGCCAGCAGCCAAGACAGGAACTATGGCTACACCTTC. Translation: CASSQDRNYGYTF.

This clone has only a few counts. The chain couples TRBV2 to TRBJ1-2, with no clear D. Trimming took 4 bases from V and 8 from J, leaving 8 bases between them. Germline V gene lookup returns CDR1 SNHLY and CDR2 FYNNEI. The CDR3 length is 11 residues. The CDR3 nucleotides read TGTGCCAGCAGTGGAGGGCGGGGCTACACCTTC. Its protein is CASSGGRGYTF.